This TCR beta chain was identified in a study of early T cells in non-severe SARS-CoV-2 infection. This clonotype was recorded a few times. Its antigen remains unidentified. Study-level results: Matches to VDJdb favored anti-spike CD8 responses and missed private and CD4 specificities.

The TCR library protocol was used to attach unique molecular identifiers. These identifiers were attached to individual cDNA molecules. Using its own MiXCR run on the 5' RACE reads, TCRdb lists one record per CDR3 protein. The repertoire holds some 80,000 distinct CDR3 sequences, with approximately 12% as singletons. V was trimmed by 4 bases and J by 4 bases, leaving 14 bases between them. Germline values: CDR1 SGHDT, CDR2 YYEEEE. This CDR3 region has 14 residues. Sample: whole blood. The V and J genes are TRBV5-6 and TRBJ1-2; D is unresolved. This receptor was obtained from an adult who was a healthcare worker with PCR-confirmed SARS-CoV-2 infection or an uninfected control (not recorded which). The CDR3 is CASSQTEPRYGYTF. The CDR3 region has the DNA TGTGCCAGCAGCCAGACGGAGCCGCGCTATGGCTACACCTTC.